This T cell receptor beta chain derives from a study of cytomegalovirus exposure and HLA in healthy donors. General study results and limits: According to a subsequent analysis, TCR clusters from the first cohort were inclined to appear together in the roughly 110 validation repertoires. With high specificity and sensitivity, the classifier reportedly diagnosed cytomegalovirus status.

A note on this clone: Its antigen is as yet unknown.

V shed 4 bases and J shed 2 bases, with 3 bases lying between them. From germline, CDR1 is SGHDN and CDR2 FVKESK. This CDR3 spans 11 amino acids. Produced via immunoSEQ multiplex PCR; TCRdb's table is partial and in-frame only. The data show 150,000 to 200,000 clones, with around four fifths seen just once and about 2.3% held by the top ten. The TCR comes from a young man in good health and CMV-seropositive. The chain carries TRBV14 and TRBJ2-7; no definite D call. The sequencing sample was made of PBMCs. CDR3 coding DNA: TGTGCCAGCAGCCTAACCTACGAGCAGTACTTC. It specifies CASSLTYEQYF. Using reference TRBV14 and TRBJ2-7 for the parts outside the CDR3, the full variable domain is EAGVTQFPSHSVIEKGQTVTLRCDPISGHDNLYWYRRVMGKEIKFLLHFVKESKQDESGMPNNRFLAERTGGTYSTLKVQPAELEDSGVYFCASSLTYEQYFGPGTRLTVT.